This T cell receptor (beta chain) was sequenced during a study of CD8+ T cells in alopecia areata. Study details: Disease severity was quantified as SALT score of affected scalp area.

RNA extraction and reverse transcription yielded cDNA as sequencing template. Only in-frame clones appear in the TCRdb table, and some are missing; sequencing was by immunoSEQ multiplex PCR. The data show about 90,000 clones, 44% seen once. This clone was seen a handful of times. V was cut by 1 base and J by 4 bases, with 5 bases left in between. The germline V gene has CDR1 SGHRS and CDR2 YFSETQ. CDR3 size: 12 residues. The treatment is: oral pan-JAK inhibitor, 5-10 mg twice daily. Peripheral blood and lesional scalp punch biopsies were taken from alopecia areata patients. This TCR was sampled from a human donor with alopecia areata. V and J are TRBV5-1 and TRBJ1-1; D uncertain. The sample in question was CD8+ T cells sorted from blood, obtained at week 24, from a patient treated with tofacitinib. The CDR3 loop reads CASSLQGTEAFF. The DNA of the CDR3 is TGCGCCAGCAGCTTGCAAGGCACTGAAGCTTTCTTT.